These T cell receptor beta chains were read from a single sample in a study of CD8 T cells in Susac syndrome. TCRdb used MiXCR to reprocess the immunoSEQ multiplex PCR reads, holding one entry per CDR3 protein. The sample holds a few hundred thousand distinct CDR3 sequences; 70% to 90% are singletons and the top ten take over 0.1%. Sequenced material: CD8+ T cells from PBMCs. Receptors were obtained from a human donor with multiple sclerosis. Each CDR3 is given with its conserved first and last residue. A D gene is named only where the DNA matches it firmly. Part of the rows lack a size; the others show once, few, many or a class for expanded clones.

v_gene	j_gene	abundance	d_gene	CDR3nt	CDR3aa
TRBV7-9	TRBJ2-5	.	.	TGTGCCAGCAGCTTAGTAGGGATTGAAGAGACCCAGTACTTC	CASSLVGIEETQYF
TRBV20-1	TRBJ1-4	.	.	TGCAGTGCTAGGCAGCACGCAACTAATGAAAAACTGTTTTTT	CSARQHATNEKLFF
TRBV2	TRBJ1-6	.	TRBD1	TGTGCCAGCCTAAGGGACAGGGGACAGAGTTCACCCCTCCACTTT	CASLRDRGQSSPLHF
TRBV29-1	TRBJ2-6	once	.	TGCAGCGTTGCCGGTAGTAAGGGGGCCAACGTCCTGACTTTC	CSVAGSKGANVLTF
TRBV12-3/TRBV12-4	TRBJ2-1	.	.	TGTGCCAGCAGTCCCGCCGGGGTAAACAATGAGCAGTTCTTC	CASSPAGVNNEQFF
TRBV7-9	TRBJ1-1	.	.	TGTGCCAGCAGATTGGGGGGAGTCGCTGAAGCTTTCTTT	CASRLGGVAEAFF
TRBV6-1	TRBJ2-7	.	TRBD2	TGTGCCAGCAGCCAATTCTCCGGGACTAGCGGATACGAGCAGTACTTC	CASSQFSGTSGYEQYF
TRBV30	TRBJ2-1	.	.	TGTGCCTGGAGTTGGGGTATTGGGAATGAGCAGTTCTTC	CAWSWGIGNEQFF
TRBV5-6	TRBJ2-7	few	TRBD1	TGTGCCAGCAGCTTGGCCCCAGGGGGTGAATCCTACGAGCAGTACTTC	CASSLAPGGESYEQYF
TRBV20-1	TRBJ2-5	.	TRBD2	TGCAGTGCTAGAGCTCATAGCGGGAGGCCCGAGGAGACCCAGTACTTC	CSARAHSGRPEETQYF
TRBV7-9	TRBJ2-7	few	.	TGTGCCAGCAGCTTAGCGCAGGGTAACGAGCAGTACTTC	CASSLAQGNEQYF
TRBV27	TRBJ1-2	.	TRBD1	TGTGCCAGCAGCGACAGGGAAACCTATGGCTACACCTTC	CASSDRETYGYTF
TRBV27	TRBJ2-1	once	TRBD2	TGTGCCAGCAGTTTAGGGGAGGGGCCCGGAGAGCAGTTCTTC	CASSLGEGPGEQFF
TRBV14	TRBJ1-4	.	.	TGTGCCAGCAGCCCGTTCCGGGGCTCCTGGGAAAAACTGTTTTTT	CASSPFRGSWEKLFF
TRBV9	TRBJ2-2	.	.	TGTGCCAGCACCCCGGGACAACACACCGGGGAGCTGTTTTTT	CASTPGQHTGELFF
TRBV29-1	TRBJ1-2	.	TRBD1	TGCAGCGTTCCCCGACAGGGTCCAAGCGGCTACACCTTC	CSVPRQGPSGYTF
TRBV7-9	TRBJ2-7	.	TRBD1	TGTGCCAGCAGCCCCGGGACAGGGAACTCCTACGAGCAGTACTTC	CASSPGTGNSYEQYF
TRBV12-3/TRBV12-4	TRBJ1-2	.	.	TGTGCCAGCAGTTGGGACACCTATGGCTACACCTTC	CASSWDTYGYTF
TRBV5-6	TRBJ1-2	.	.	TGTGCCAGCAGCGCGGACCTTTTTGGCTACACCTTC	CASSADLFGYTF